The clone carrying this T cell receptor (beta chain) has at least ten counts. This specimen belongs to a study of regulatory T cells in long-lasting Graves disease. For the study at large: Antithyroid drug exposure in newly diagnosed Graves' patients had lasted under 3 months.

The CDR3 has 17 residues. Deletions cut 1 base from V and 0 bases from J, with 16 bases between. Germline values: CDR1 SGHKS, CDR2 YYEKEE (reference sequence). Time point here: newly diagnosed GD, antithyroid drugs for less than 3 months. PBMC-derived RNA was used for the TCR library. In building TCR beta libraries, iRepertoire HTBI primers were used together with Arm-PCR of CDR3 regions. MiXCR, run by TCRdb on the multiplex PCR reads, gives a single entry per CDR3 protein. The sample records about 200,000 distinct CDR3 sequences, roughly 18% being singletons. The same data also went into a second study, on T cells in Graves' hyperthyroidism and ophthalmopathy.

The clonotype originates from a woman in her 30s with Graves disease. The chain links TRBV5-5 to TRBJ1-1, with D hard to call. The input for sequencing was peripheral blood mononuclear cells (PBMCs), taken at new diagnosis, from a patient treated with antithyroid drugs. In DNA form, the CDR3 reads TGTGCCAGCAGCTTGCGTTACGTAAGAACCATGAACACTGAAGCTTTCTTT. Amino acids: CASSLRYVRTMNTEAFF.